A single sample gave rise to the 7 T cell receptor beta chains below, sequenced in a study of blood T cell repertoires in COVID-19. Data came from immunoSEQ multiplex PCR; TCRdb stores just in-frame clones and leaves some out. The table includes some 250,000 clones, around 90% detected once. The source material was peripheral blood. Receptor source: a human donor in a cohort sampled during active COVID-19.

The genes are TRBV10-1 and TRBJ1-2, with 9 bases that match TRBD1. The germline CDR1 and CDR2 sequences are WNHNN and SYGVQD (reference sequence). There are 17 residues in the CDR3. V was clipped by 8 bases and J by 6 bases; unmatched bases: 19. In nucleotides, the CDR3 is TGCGCCAGCTTGTATCTACCGGGACAGGGAAGAACGAATGGCTACACCTTC. Amino acid sequence: CASLYLPGQGRTNGYTF.

The V and J genes are TRBV28 and TRBJ1-6; a weak D match, TRBD1 (5 bases). V lost 5 bases to trimming and J lost 7 bases, with 12 bases between them. The CDR3 contains 14 residues. CDR1 and CDR2 (germline): MDHEN, SYDVKM. CDR3: CASSPGLINSPLHF. CDR3 DNA sequence: TGTGCCAGCAGTCCGGGACTCATAAATTCACCCCTCCACTTT.

The chain couples TRBV2 to TRBJ1-2, with 10 positions matching TRBD1. With 7 bases clipped from V and 8 bases from J, the junction kept 13 bases outside the gene matches. The CDR3 has 15 residues. The germline CDR1 and CDR2 sequences are SNHLY and FYNNEI. CDR3 sequence reads: CASIADRGLGEGYTF. DNA for the CDR3: TGTGCCAGCATCGCAGACAGGGGGCTGGGAGAAGGCTACACCTTC.

The table lists this clone with a few counts. V is TRBV2 and J is TRBJ1-1; maybe TRBD1 (6 bases). V was trimmed by 3 bases and J by 1 base, leaving 9 bases between them. The CDR3 spans 14 residues. CDR1 is SNHLY and CDR2 is FYNNEI in the germline V gene. Here the CDR3 reads CASSEVDRNTEAFF. The DNA of the CDR3 is TGTGCCAGCAGTGAGGTGGACAGGAACACTGAAGCTTTCTTT.

The chain recombines TRBV7-9 with TRBJ2-7; D not certain. This CDR3 region has 14 residues. V lost 4 bases and J lost 4, with 14 bases in between. Germline assignment: CDR1 SEHNR and CDR2 FQNEAQ (reference sequence). The CDR3 is CASSSVRAGYEQYF. For the CDR3, the DNA is TGTGCCAGCAGCTCAGTCCGTGCCGGGTACGAGCAGTACTTC.

This clone was found once. CDR3 protein: CASSLPPEQPQHF. CDR3 DNA sequence: TGTGCCAGCAGCTTACCCCCCGAGCAGCCCCAGCATTTT. The chain links TRBV7-2 to TRBJ1-5; no clear D gene. This CDR3 is built from 13 residues. The V end was cut by 2 bases, the J end by 7 bases, with 9 bases between. CDR1 and CDR2 (germline): SGHTA, FQGNSA.

The J gene is TRBJ1-1, the V gene TRBV28, with D tentatively TRBD1 (5 bases). CDR3 length: 13 residues. V was pared by 3 bases and J by 5 bases, with 10 bases between. CDR1 is MDHEN, CDR2 SYDVKM, per germline. The CDR3 reads CASSFGGLTEAFF. The CDR3 nucleotides read TGTGCCAGCAGTTTCGGGGGGTTGACTGAAGCTTTCTTT.